Below are 28 T cell receptor beta chains sequenced from a single sample in a study of STAT3 mutations in large granular lymphocyte leukemia. The protocol was immunoSEQ multiplex PCR, while the TCRdb copy is restricted to in-frame clones and leaves out a portion. The repertoire has 40,000 to 50,000 clones, 80% to 90% of them found once; the top ten carry 0.43%. Points from the study as a whole: In T-cell large granular lymphocyte leukemia, about half of patients showed multiple immunodominant subclonotypes.

Their antigens remain unidentified. Sequenced input: PBMCs. These receptor sequences come from a human donor with T large granular lymphocyte leukemia. Some clones in this sample may be carry-over from other donors' samples.

The V gene is TRBV18, the J gene TRBJ1-2; D is perhaps TRBD1 (5 bases). V was cut by 0 bases and J by 8 bases, with 13 bases left in between. Germline assignment: CDR1 KGHSH and CDR2 LQKENI. There are 14 residues in the CDR3. CDR3 region: CASSPPAQGGGYTF. The CDR3 coding sequence is TGTGCCAGCTCACCACCTGCCCAGGGCGGAGGCTACACCTTC.

This chain joins TRBV7-7 and TRBJ1-4; tentative D call: TRBD1 (5 bases). Looked up from germline, CDR1 is SSHAT and CDR2 is FNYEAQ (reference sequence). V dropped 4 bases and J dropped 0 bases, with 15 bases sitting between them. The CDR3 covers 17 residues. The CDR3 region is CASSWGVRNATNEKLFF. The DNA for the CDR3 is TGTGCCAGCAGCTGGGGGGTACGGAATGCAACTAATGAAAAACTGTTTTTT.

The table lists this clone with a count of one. The rearrangement links TRBV18 to TRBJ2-3, with D possibly matching TRBD2 (6 bases). Germline V gene lookup returns CDR1 KGHSH and CDR2 LQKENI. Trimming shortened V by 6 bases and J by 1 base, and 8 bases separated the two germline ends. The CDR3 length is 13 residues. The CDR3 region has the DNA TGTGCCAGCTCCACGGGGGGCACAGATACGCAGTATTTT. Protein product: CASSTGGTDTQYF.

The V and J genes are TRBV2 and TRBJ2-7; D is perhaps TRBD1 or TRBD2 (6 bases each). The CDR3 extends over 12 amino acids. V gave up 3 bases and J gave up 7 bases, with 10 bases separating them. In germline, CDR1 is SNHLY, CDR2 FYNNEI. This chain's CDR3 is CASSDGGREQYV. The CDR3 region has the DNA TGTGCCAGCAGTGACGGGGGCCGGGAGCAGTACGTC.

The V call is TRBV6-6, the J call TRBJ1-4; possibly TRBD1 for D (6 bases). Germline loops: CDR1 MNHNY, CDR2 SVGAGI (reference sequence). The germline V and J ends were trimmed by 7 bases and 3 bases, with 15 bases remaining between them. There are 15 residues in the CDR3. DNA of the CDR3: TGTGCCAGCACCTTTACCACAGGGCCTAATGAAAAACTGTTTTTT. As protein: CASTFTTGPNEKLFF.

The chain uses TRBV6-1 and TRBJ2-7, with D hard to call. CDR1 is MNHNS, CDR2 SASEGT, per germline. Between the trimmed V and J ends, which lost 1 base and 0 bases, there was a span of 10 bases. This CDR3 is 15 amino acids long. The CDR3 region is CASSEGPGYSYEQYF. CDR3 bases: TGTGCCAGCAGTGAAGGCCCCGGGTACTCCTACGAGCAGTACTTC.

The V call is TRBV11-2, the J call TRBJ2-7; maybe TRBD2 (5 bases). V was cut by 5 bases and J by 7 bases, with 9 bases left in between. Germline V gene sequence: CDR1 SGHAT, CDR2 FQNNGV. There are 11 residues in the CDR3. CDR3 amino acids: CASSDGVEQYV. CDR3 DNA: TGTGCCAGCAGCGACGGGGTTGAGCAGTACGTC.

Only a few counts were recorded for this clone. V gene TRBV7-2 combines with J gene TRBJ2-1; the match to TRBD1 covers 7 bases. V lost 1 base and J lost 6; bases outside the gene matches: 0. Germline V lookup: CDR1 SGHTA, CDR2 FQGNSA. CDR3 size: 13 residues. CDR3 in DNA: TGTGCCAGCAGCTTAGACAGGGGCAATGAGCAGTTCTTC. Residues: CASSLDRGNEQFF.

The chain joins TRBV29-1 to TRBJ1-1; no reliable D call. The germline V gene has CDR1 SQVTM and CDR2 ANQGSEA. The CDR3 is made up of 13 amino acids. V shed 4 bases and J shed 5 bases, with 14 bases lying between them. The CDR3 DNA sequence: TGCAGCGTTGGATGGGGAAGTGGGACTGAAGCTTTCTTT. Translated, it gives CSVGWGSGTEAFF.

The chain is built from TRBV18 and TRBJ2-3; D remains ambiguous. Looked up from germline, CDR1 is KGHSH and CDR2 is LQKENI. V was cut by 5 bases and J by 6 bases, with 9 bases left in between. CDR3 length: 12 residues. Here the CDR3 DNA reads TGTGCCAGCTCATCCACGACTGATACGCAGTATTTT. Translation gives CASSSTTDTQYF.

The gene calls are TRBV5-1 and TRBJ1-1; tentatively, D is TRBD1 (5 bases). Germline values: CDR1 SGHRS, CDR2 YFSETQ. This CDR3 contains 14 residues. V was cut by 2 bases and J by 4 bases, with 12 bases left in between. CDR3 nucleotide sequence: TGCGCCAGCAGCTTAGGCAGGGATGGCACTGAAGCTTTCTTT. As protein: CASSLGRDGTEAFF.

V is TRBV4-3 and J is TRBJ2-7; D is unresolved. V was clipped by 0 bases and J by 3 bases, with 15 bases between them. This CDR3 contains 16 residues. Germline V gene lookup returns CDR1 LGHNA and CDR2 YSLEER. The DNA of the CDR3 is TGCGCCAGCAGCCAAGAGGCCGCCGGATCCGACTACGAGCAGTACTTC. It specifies CASSQEAAGSDYEQYF.

The chain employs TRBV7-9 and TRBJ2-3; D gene unclear. The V end was cut by 3 bases, the J end by 0 bases, with 10 bases between. Per the germline V gene, CDR1 is SEHNR and CDR2 is FQNEAQ (reference sequence). The CDR3 is 15 amino acids. CDR3 bases: TGTGCCAGCAGCTTGACCAGCCGAAGCACAGATACGCAGTATTTT. As protein: CASSLTSRSTDTQYF.

The genes are TRBV6-1 and TRBJ1-6; TRBD1 is a possible D gene (5 bases). This CDR3 is built from 15 residues. The germline V gene encodes CDR1 MNHNS and CDR2 SASEGT. V was cut by 6 bases and J by 4 bases, with 13 bases left in between. In DNA form, the CDR3 reads TGTGCCAGCAGAAAAGAGACAGTGTATAATTCACCCCTCCACTTT. This encodes CASRKETVYNSPLHF.

V usage is TRBV5-4 and J usage is TRBJ2-7, with D possibly matching TRBD2 (5 bases). The V end lost 0 bases, the J end lost 5 bases, and 12 bases lay between the germline ends. Looked up from germline, CDR1 is SGHNT and CDR2 is YYREEE (reference sequence). The CDR3 covers 14 residues. In DNA, the CDR3 is TGTGCCAGCAGCTTGGTCGGGATACGCGACGAGCAGTACTTC. Translated, it gives CASSLVGIRDEQYF.

The chain recombines TRBV7-2 with TRBJ2-1, with 11 bases lining up with TRBD2. Unmatched junction bases numbered 15, after V lost 5 bases and J lost 3 bases. The CDR3 loop spans 19 amino acids. CDR1 SGHTA and CDR2 FQGNSA come from the germline V gene. As DNA, the CDR3 is TGTGCCAGCAGCGCAGCTTCCGGGACTAGCGGAGGAATCTACAATGAGCAGTTCTTC. Translation: CASSAASGTSGGIYNEQFF.

The chain employs TRBV28 and TRBJ1-2, with 8 positions matching TRBD1. This CDR3 is 15 amino acids long. Trimming took 7 bases from V and 4 from J; bases not matched to a gene: 11. Per the germline V gene, CDR1 is MDHEN and CDR2 is SYDVKM. The CDR3 is CASKKGQADPYGYTF. CDR3 bases: TGTGCCAGCAAGAAGGGACAGGCGGACCCCTATGGCTACACCTTC.

This rearrangement joins TRBV7-9 to TRBJ2-1; 14 nucleotides align to TRBD2. J was trimmed by 0 bases and V by 6 bases; bases with no gene match: 7. In germline, CDR1 is SEHNR, CDR2 FQNEAQ (reference sequence). The CDR3 runs 18 residues. CDR3 residues: CASSPGTSGGSSYNEQFF. CDR3 nucleotides: TGTGCCAGCAGTCCCGGGACTAGCGGGGGAAGCTCCTACAATGAGCAGTTCTTC.

This chain uses TRBV5-1 with TRBJ1-1; D gene unclear. This CDR3 is 13 amino acids long. V was pared by 4 bases and J by 4 bases, with 11 bases between. The germline gives CDR1 SGHRS, CDR2 YFSETQ. Here the CDR3 reads CASSREEGTEAFF. DNA for the CDR3: TGCGCCAGCAGCAGGGAAGAGGGCACTGAAGCTTTCTTT.

The chain links TRBV7-9 to TRBJ1-2; D call uncertain. The V end was cut by 2 bases, the J end by 3 bases, with 7 bases between. The CDR3 runs to 13 residues. The germline V gene has CDR1 SEHNR and CDR2 FQNEAQ (reference sequence). The CDR3 here is CASSLPRHYGYTF. The CDR3 DNA reads TGTGCCAGCAGCTTACCAAGGCACTATGGCTACACCTTC.

The gene calls are TRBV6-5 and TRBJ1-1; the D is unclear. The CDR3 runs to 12 residues. Germline CDR1 is MNHEY and CDR2 is SVGAGI. The V end lost 5 bases, the J end lost 4 bases, and 8 bases lay between the germline ends. The CDR3 region is CASSKKGTEAFF. The CDR3 nucleotides read TGTGCCAGCAGTAAAAAGGGCACTGAAGCTTTCTTT.

This clone was observed a few times. V gene TRBV6-5 combines with J gene TRBJ1-2; TRBD1 is a possible D gene (6 bases). V gave up 3 bases and J gave up 6 bases, with 11 bases separating them. The CDR3 runs to 13 residues. Germline loops: CDR1 MNHEY, CDR2 SVGAGI. The CDR3: CASSYGGQNGYTF. The CDR3 DNA reads as TGTGCCAGCAGTTATGGCGGACAGAATGGCTACACCTTC.

This sequence joins TRBV7-2 and TRBJ1-1, with a weak D call TRBD1 (6 bases). CDR3 length: 14 amino acids. Germline-derived CDR1 and CDR2 are SGHTA and FQGNSA. Trimming shortened V by 3 bases and J by 1 base, and 9 bases separated the two germline ends. As DNA, the CDR3 is TGTGCCAGCAGCTTGGGACACTCGAACACTGAAGCTTTCTTT. Protein: CASSLGHSNTEAFF.

This clone was counted a few times. The chain couples TRBV10-3 to TRBJ2-7; TRBD2 matches at 7 bases. CDR3 size: 13 residues. Trimming cost V 8 bases and J 0 bases; bases outside gene matches: 4. Per germline, CDR1 ENHRY and CDR2 SYGVKD. CDR3: CAISSGDSYEQYV. The CDR3 DNA reads as TGTGCCATCTCTAGCGGTGACTCCTACGAGCAGTACGTC.

The chain recombines TRBV18 with TRBJ2-7, with no clear D. Looked up from germline, CDR1 is KGHSH and CDR2 is LQKENI. This CDR3 has 13 residues. The V and J ends lost 5 bases and 0 bases respectively, with 8 bases between them. DNA of the CDR3: TGTGCCAGCTCAGCGCAGAGCTCCTACGAGCAGTACTTC. Translated: CASSAQSSYEQYF. The whole variable domain, remainder taken from reference TRBV18 and TRBJ2-7, is NAGVMQNPRHLVRRRGQEARLRCSPMKGHSHVYWYRQLPEEGLKFMVYLQKENIIDESGMPKERFSAEFPKEGPSILRIQQVVRGDSAAYFCASSAQSSYEQYFGPGTRLTVT.

The rearrangement uses TRBV6-1 and TRBJ1-5; 7 bases align to TRBD1. The V gene end was trimmed by 1 base and the J gene end by 5 bases; junction bases not matched to a gene: 5. Germline CDR1 reads MNHNS; CDR2 reads SASEGT. There are 15 residues in the CDR3. For the CDR3, the DNA is TGTGCCAGCAGTGAAGGGACAGGTTGGGATCAGCCCCAGCATTTT. As protein: CASSEGTGWDQPQHF.

This chain links TRBV4-3 with TRBJ2-7; D might be TRBD1 (6 bases). Per the germline V gene, CDR1 is LGHNA and CDR2 is YSLEER. V was clipped by 0 bases and J by 5 bases, with 14 bases between them. CDR3 length: 15 amino acids. The CDR3 here is CASSQDPYRDHEQYF. In DNA form, the CDR3 reads TGCGCCAGCAGCCAAGACCCTTACAGGGACCACGAGCAGTACTTC.

This sequence joins TRBV5-4 and TRBJ1-2; possibly TRBD1 for D (6 bases). Germline assignment: CDR1 SGHNT and CDR2 YYREEE (reference sequence). V lost 6 bases and J lost 3, with 12 bases in between. The CDR3 is 13 amino acids. CDR3 nucleotides: TGTGCCAGCACCCGGGGGCCCGACTATGGCTACACCTTC. Amino acid sequence: CASTRGPDYGYTF.